This T cell receptor (beta chain) was identified in a study of PD-L1 blockade in urothelial cancer. In the study overall: Bladder-origin urothelial cancer in males covered about 90% of the roughly 30 patients. Study-wide results and limits: Blood clones associated with the tumor expanded more at 3 weeks in durable-benefit patients.

Data came from immunoSEQ multiplex PCR; TCRdb stores just in-frame clones and leaves some out. The table has 70,000 to 80,000 clones, approximately 80% seen once. Turning to this clone: Its specificity is not known.

Time point: pretreatment peripheral blood. Patients in the study were battling locally advanced or metastatic urothelial carcinoma. Samples spanned pretreatment and treatment, with 1 to 8 time points per patient. The V and J ends lost 1 base and 11 bases, in that order; junction bases with no gene match: 5. Germline V CDR1 and CDR2: SGHNT, YENEEA. The CDR3 totals 13 residues. This chain links TRBV11-3 with TRBJ2-1, with 7 bases fitting TRBD1. The source was PBMCs, collected around atezolizumab (anti-PD-L1) treatment. The clonotype originates from a man aged 40-55 years with urothelial cancer. CDR3 bases: TGTGCCAGCAGCTTAGGTGACAGGGAGAAGCAGTTCTTC. Amino acids: CASSLGDREKQFF.